This T cell receptor beta chain was identified in a study of cytomegalovirus exposure and HLA in healthy donors. PCR employed 60 Vbeta and 13 Jbeta primers. The method was immunoSEQ multiplex PCR; TCRdb's version includes in-frame clones alone and lacks a portion of them. The repertoire includes about 82,000 clones, around 70% of them detected once, and 7.5% to 9.5% sits in the top ten. Trimming removed 1 base at V and 11 bases at J, with 17 bases between. Looked up from germline, CDR1 is SGHTA and CDR2 is FQGNSA. This CDR3 contains 14 residues. The sample was PBMCs. This sequence joins TRBV7-2 and TRBJ1-1; no firm D call. This clonotype originated in a man between 40 and 49 years old in good health and CMV-seropositive. The CDR3 sequence: CASSLEARGVGAFF. The DNA of the CDR3 is TGTGCCAGCAGCTTAGAGGCGCGGGGAGTGGGGGCTTTCTTT. Based on the CDR3 plus reference TRBV7-2 and TRBJ1-1, the full variable domain is GAGVSQSPSNKVTEKGKDVELRCDPISGHTALYWYRQSLGQGLEFLIYFQGNSAPDKSGLPSDRFSAERTGGSVSTLTIQRTQQEDSAVYLCASSLEARGVGAFFGQGTRLTVV.